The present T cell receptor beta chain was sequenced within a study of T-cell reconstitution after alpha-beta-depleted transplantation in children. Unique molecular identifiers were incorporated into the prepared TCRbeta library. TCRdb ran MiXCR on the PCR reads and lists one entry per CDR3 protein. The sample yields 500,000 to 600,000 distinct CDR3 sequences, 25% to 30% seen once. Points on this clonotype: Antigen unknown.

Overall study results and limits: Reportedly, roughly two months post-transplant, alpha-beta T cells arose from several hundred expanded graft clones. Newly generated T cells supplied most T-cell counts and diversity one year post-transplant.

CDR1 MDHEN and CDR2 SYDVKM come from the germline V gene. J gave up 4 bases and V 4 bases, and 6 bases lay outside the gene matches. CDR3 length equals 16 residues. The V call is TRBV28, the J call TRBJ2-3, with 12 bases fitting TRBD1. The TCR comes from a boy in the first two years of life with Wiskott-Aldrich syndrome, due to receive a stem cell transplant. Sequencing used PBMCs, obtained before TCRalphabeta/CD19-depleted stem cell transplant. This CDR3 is CASSSPGQGASDTQYF. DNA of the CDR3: TGTGCCAGCAGTTCCCCGGGACAGGGGGCTTCAGATACGCAGTATTTT.